The rows below give T cell receptor beta chains drawn from one sample of a study of radiotherapy plus CTLA-4 blockade in lung cancer. The assay was immunoSEQ multiplex PCR, and TCRdb's table has in-frame clones only and misses some. Here the sample spans about 49,000 clones, around 83% being singletons. This sample comprised peripheral blood, obtained from a patient treated with radiotherapy plus ipilimumab. These receptor sequences come from a human donor with non-small cell lung cancer whose response to radiotherapy plus ipilimumab could not be evaluated. Both conserved end residues are part of each CDR3. A D gene is named only where the DNA matches it firmly. The size entry is marked missing in some rows and otherwise reads once, few, many or a size class.

j_gene: TRBJ2-5; d_gene: .; abundance: few; v_gene: TRBV6-7; CDR3aa: CASSTPDSLQETQYF; CDR3nt: TGTGCCAGCAGTACACCCGACTCGCTCCAAGAGACCCAGTACTTC
j_gene: TRBJ1-3; d_gene: .; abundance: .; v_gene: TRBV18; CDR3aa: CASSPDRQASGNTIYF; CDR3nt: TGTGCCAGCTCACCAGACAGGCAGGCCTCTGGAAACACCATATATTTT
j_gene: TRBJ1-5; d_gene: .; abundance: .; v_gene: TRBV28; CDR3aa: CASSLRLGGSNQPQHF; CDR3nt: TGTGCCAGCAGCCTCAGGCTGGGAGGGAGCAATCAGCCCCAGCATTTT
j_gene: TRBJ1-3; d_gene: .; abundance: few; v_gene: TRBV4-1; CDR3aa: CASSHPGGGKGNTIYF; CDR3nt: TGCGCCAGCAGCCATCCTGGGGGAGGGAAAGGAAACACCATATATTTT
j_gene: TRBJ1-5; d_gene: TRBD1; abundance: once; v_gene: TRBV7-9; CDR3aa: CASSLGQGLKHF; CDR3nt: TGTGCCAGCAGCTTAGGACAGGGCCTCAAGCATTTT
j_gene: TRBJ1-3; d_gene: .; abundance: once; v_gene: TRBV19; CDR3aa: CASSWPGNTIYF; CDR3nt: TGTGCCAGTAGTTGGCCTGGAAACACCATATATTTT
j_gene: TRBJ2-1; d_gene: TRBD2; abundance: .; v_gene: TRBV28; CDR3aa: CASSLRPSGSNEQFF; CDR3nt: TGTGCCAGCAGTTTGCGGCCTAGCGGCAGCAATGAGCAGTTCTTC
j_gene: TRBJ1-5; d_gene: TRBD1; abundance: .; v_gene: TRBV2; CDR3aa: CASSRRQGANQPQHF; CDR3nt: TGTGCCAGCAGCCGACGACAGGGGGCTAATCAGCCCCAGCATTTT
j_gene: TRBJ2-7; d_gene: TRBD2; abundance: .; v_gene: TRBV19; CDR3aa: CASSSASGGYEQYF; CDR3nt: TGTGCCAGTAGTAGCGCTAGCGGGGGCTACGAGCAGTACTTC
j_gene: TRBJ1-1; d_gene: TRBD1; abundance: .; v_gene: TRBV13; CDR3aa: CASSSGQGASRTEAFF; CDR3nt: TGTGCCAGCAGCTCTGGACAGGGGGCCAGTCGTACTGAAGCTTTCTTT
j_gene: TRBJ2-1; d_gene: TRBD2; abundance: few; v_gene: TRBV4-2; CDR3aa: CASSQRGLAGGISYNEQFF; CDR3nt: TGTGCCAGCAGCCAAAGGGGGCTAGCGGGAGGAATCTCCTACAATGAGCAGTTCTTC
j_gene: TRBJ2-7; d_gene: TRBD2; abundance: .; v_gene: TRBV5-1; CDR3aa: CASSLSWGGSYEQYF; CDR3nt: TGCGCCAGCAGCTTGTCTTGGGGGGGATCCTACGAGCAGTACTTC
j_gene: TRBJ1-1; d_gene: .; abundance: .; v_gene: TRBV28; CDR3aa: CASSGSPNTEAFF; CDR3nt: TGTGCCAGCAGTGGCAGTCCGAACACTGAAGCTTTCTTT
j_gene: TRBJ1-4; d_gene: TRBD1; abundance: .; v_gene: TRBV16; CDR3aa: CASSQWQGDEKLFF; CDR3nt: TGTGCCAGCAGCCAATGGCAGGGGGATGAAAAACTGTTTTTT
j_gene: TRBJ1-2; d_gene: TRBD1; abundance: .; v_gene: TRBV2; CDR3aa: CASSVQGLNYGYTF; CDR3nt: TGTGCCAGCAGTGTACAGGGGCTCAATTATGGCTACACCTTC
j_gene: TRBJ2-7; d_gene: .; abundance: .; v_gene: TRBV29-1; CDR3aa: CSVVVRQANYEQYF; CDR3nt: TGCAGCGTTGTAGTTCGTCAGGCTAACTACGAGCAGTACTTC
j_gene: TRBJ2-7; d_gene: TRBD1; abundance: .; v_gene: TRBV28; CDR3aa: CASRRTGVPEQYF; CDR3nt: TGTGCCAGTAGAAGGACAGGGGTTCCCGAGCAGTACTTC
j_gene: TRBJ2-1; d_gene: .; abundance: .; v_gene: TRBV2; CDR3aa: CASRIRGSPYEQFF; CDR3nt: TGTGCCAGCAGAATCCGAGGTTCTCCGTATGAGCAGTTCTTC
j_gene: TRBJ1-6; d_gene: TRBD1; abundance: .; v_gene: TRBV2; CDR3aa: CASGGTDNSPLHF; CDR3nt: TGTGCCAGCGGGGGGACAGATAATTCACCCCTCCACTTT
j_gene: TRBJ2-6; d_gene: .; abundance: once; v_gene: TRBV14; CDR3aa: CASSPRAFPSGANVLTF; CDR3nt: TGTGCCAGCAGCCCGCGGGCATTCCCCTCTGGGGCCAACGTCCTGACTTTC
j_gene: TRBJ1-1; d_gene: .; abundance: .; v_gene: TRBV11-2; CDR3aa: CASSARTGENTEAFF; CDR3nt: TGTGCCAGCAGCGCCCGAACGGGGGAGAACACTGAAGCTTTCTTT
j_gene: TRBJ1-1; d_gene: .; abundance: .; v_gene: TRBV15; CDR3aa: CAISGATEAFF; CDR3nt: TGTGCCATCTCGGGTGCCACTGAAGCTTTCTTT
j_gene: TRBJ2-1; d_gene: .; abundance: .; v_gene: TRBV4-3; CDR3aa: CASSQETGSHEQFF; CDR3nt: TGCGCCAGCAGCCAAGAGACCGGGTCGCATGAGCAGTTCTTC
j_gene: TRBJ2-5; d_gene: .; abundance: .; v_gene: TRBV13; CDR3aa: CASSFKQYQETQYF; CDR3nt: TGTGCCAGCAGCTTTAAACAGTACCAAGAGACCCAGTACTTC
j_gene: TRBJ1-5; d_gene: .; abundance: .; v_gene: TRBV28; CDR3aa: CASSDIVYQPQHF; CDR3nt: TGTGCCAGCAGTGACATCGTCTATCAGCCCCAGCATTTT
j_gene: TRBJ2-7; d_gene: .; abundance: .; v_gene: TRBV7-8; CDR3aa: CASSLAQGSVDEQYF; CDR3nt: TGTGCCAGCAGCTTAGCGCAGGGGTCAGTGGACGAGCAGTACTTC
j_gene: TRBJ1-1; d_gene: TRBD1; abundance: .; v_gene: TRBV7-9; CDR3aa: CASSGSGTGDTEAFF; CDR3nt: TGTGCCAGCAGCGGGTCCGGGACAGGGGATACTGAAGCTTTCTTT
j_gene: TRBJ2-3; d_gene: TRBD2; abundance: .; v_gene: TRBV6-4; CDR3aa: CASSEMGRGVIPDTQYF; CDR3nt: TGTGCCAGCAGTGAGATGGGGCGGGGGGTGATTCCAGATACGCAGTATTTT
j_gene: TRBJ2-7; d_gene: .; abundance: .; v_gene: TRBV20-1; CDR3aa: CSARATYEQYF; CDR3nt: TGCAGTGCTAGAGCCACCTACGAGCAGTACTTC
j_gene: TRBJ2-1; d_gene: TRBD2; abundance: .; v_gene: TRBV5-4; CDR3aa: CASSPIGREGQEQFF; CDR3nt: TGTGCCAGCAGCCCCATAGGGCGGGAGGGCCAGGAGCAGTTCTTC
j_gene: TRBJ2-3; d_gene: TRBD2; abundance: few; v_gene: TRBV9; CDR3aa: CASSKLSGRVGDTQYF; CDR3nt: TGTGCCAGCAGCAAACTCAGCGGGAGGGTGGGTGATACGCAGTATTTT
j_gene: TRBJ1-2; d_gene: .; abundance: .; v_gene: TRBV5-5; CDR3aa: CASRLKAWGEDGYTF; CDR3nt: TGTGCCAGCAGATTGAAGGCGTGGGGGGAGGATGGCTACACCTTC
j_gene: TRBJ1-1; d_gene: TRBD1; abundance: few; v_gene: TRBV2; CDR3aa: CASRDGTGGFEAFF; CDR3nt: TGTGCCAGCAGGGACGGGACAGGGGGCTTTGAAGCTTTCTTT
j_gene: TRBJ2-7; d_gene: .; abundance: .; v_gene: TRBV9; CDR3aa: CASSRTDWDEQYF; CDR3nt: TGTGCCAGCAGTCGGACGGACTGGGACGAGCAGTACTTC